The present TCR beta chain was sequenced within a study of CD4+ T cells in melanoma. Overall study results and limits: A reported correlation linked neoantigen-specific CD4+ T cells to CD8+, macrophage and B cell function. In melanoma, neoantigen-specific CD4+ T cells reportedly differed in differentiation state.

Sequenced by immunoSEQ multiplex PCR; TCRdb stores in-frame clones only, minus some. Of thousands of clones in the sample, around half were seen once. Within the sample, this clone is medium-sized. Its antigen is unknown. Germline CDR1 MNHNS, CDR2 SASEGT. Between the trimmed V and J ends, which lost 8 bases and 1 base, there was a span of 9 bases. CDR3 size: 12 residues. The TCR was taken from a human donor with melanoma. The chain joins TRBV6-1 to TRBJ2-7, with D tentatively TRBD1 (5 bases). Sample: cells from a culture (not recorded whether cultured in vitro). CDR3 amino acids: CASPDSSYEQYF. CDR3 sequence (DNA): TGTGCCAGCCCTGACAGTTCCTACGAGCAGTACTTC.